The rows below give T cell receptor beta chains drawn from one sample of a study of blood T cell repertoires in COVID-19. Libraries were prepared by immunoSEQ multiplex PCR; TCRdb keeps only in-frame clonotypes and omits some of them. The data contain about 360,000 clones, more than 85% of them seen just once; the ten biggest clones take up around 2.9%. Source material: peripheral blood. The receptor set was obtained from a human donor in a cohort sampled during active COVID-19. CDR3s include the opening cysteine and the closing phenylalanine or tryptophan. A D gene is named only where the DNA matches it firmly. Expanded clones are given a class, and other clones once, few, many or no size at all.

v_gene	d_gene	abundance	j_gene	CDR3aa	CDR3nt
TRBV7-2	TRBD1	-	TRBJ1-4	CASSPREGALANEKLFF	TGTGCCAGCAGCCCCCGGGAGGGGGCGCTTGCTAATGAAAAACTGTTTTTT
TRBV6-5	-	-	TRBJ1-1	CASRPFRALSTEAFF	TGTGCCAGCAGGCCGTTTCGAGCACTGAGCACTGAAGCTTTCTTT
TRBV25-1	-	few	TRBJ2-3	CASSDPLDTQYF	TGTGCCAGCAGTGATCCCCTAGATACGCAGTATTTT
TRBV9	-	-	TRBJ1-1	CASSVVLEQEAFF	TGTGCCAGCAGCGTAGTTTTGGAGCAAGAAGCTTTCTTT
TRBV2	TRBD1	-	TRBJ2-1	CASSERRGRNEQFF	TGTGCCAGCAGTGAACGCAGGGGGCGAAATGAGCAGTTCTTC
TRBV11-2	-	-	TRBJ1-1	CASSFGRGRPEGPEAFF	TGTGCCAGCAGCTTCGGGCGGGGGCGCCCTGAGGGCCCTGAAGCTTTCTTT
TRBV5-1	TRBD1	-	TRBJ2-7	CASSLVGQPSYEQYF	TGCGCCAGCAGCTTGGTGGGACAGCCTTCCTACGAGCAGTACTTC
TRBV30	-	-	TRBJ1-5	CAWSVEGSNQPQHF	TGTGCCTGGAGTGTAGAGGGTTCCAATCAGCCCCAGCATTTT
TRBV5-8	TRBD2	-	TRBJ2-1	CASSKGTSGRVYEQFF	TGTGCCAGCAGCAAAGGGACTAGCGGGAGGGTCTATGAGCAGTTCTTC
TRBV7-7	-	few	TRBJ1-5	CASSLGSGTYDSNQPQHF	TGTGCCAGCAGCTTAGGTTCTGGGACTTATGATAGCAATCAGCCCCAGCATTTT
TRBV19	-	-	TRBJ1-4	CASSGGIGEKLFF	TGTGCCAGTAGCGGAGGAATTGGGGAAAAACTGTTTTTT
TRBV18	-	-	TRBJ2-7	CASSPRGRALYEQYF	TGTGCCAGCTCGCCCCGAGGCCGCGCACTCTACGAGCAGTACTTC
TRBV28	-	once	TRBJ2-7	CASSTHYEQYF	TGTGCCAGCAGTACTCACTACGAGCAGTACTTC
TRBV5-6	TRBD1	-	TRBJ1-1	CASSIRDRNTEAFF	TGTGCCAGCAGCATCCGGGACAGGAACACTGAAGCTTTCTTT
TRBV6-5	TRBD2	once	TRBJ2-3	CASSTGTSGDTQYF	TGTGCCAGCAGCACCGGGACTAGTGGGGATACGCAGTATTTT
TRBV12-3/TRBV12-4	-	-	TRBJ1-2	CASSSDYGYTF	TGTGCCAGCAGTTCCGACTATGGCTACACCTTC
TRBV28	TRBD1	-	TRBJ2-5	CASSLVRGREETQYF	TGTGCCAGCAGTTTAGTCAGGGGGCGGGAAGAGACCCAGTACTTC
TRBV5-1	-	-	TRBJ2-7	CASMEGATSYEQYF	TGCGCCAGCATGGAGGGGGCCACCTCCTACGAGCAGTACTTC
TRBV13	-	-	TRBJ1-1	CASSPPGGRPVTEAFF	TGTGCCAGCAGCCCCCCCGGGGGGCGGCCAGTCACTGAAGCTTTCTTT
TRBV6-5	TRBD2	-	TRBJ2-7	CASSYGTSGYEQYF	TGTGCCAGCAGTTACGGGACTAGCGGCTACGAGCAGTACTTC
TRBV10-3	-	-	TRBJ1-2	CAISEFGGDDGYTF	TGTGCCATCAGTGAGTTCGGGGGAGATGATGGCTACACCTTC
TRBV6-5	-	-	TRBJ1-6	CASRLTRDIQSPLHF	TGTGCCAGCAGACTTACCCGGGACATACAATCACCCCTCCACTTT
TRBV5-4	-	once	TRBJ2-5	CASSLAGQQQETQYF	TGTGCCAGCAGCTTGGCCGGACAGCAACAAGAGACCCAGTACTTC
TRBV7-3	TRBD1	-	TRBJ2-3	CASSLGTESTDTQYF	TGTGCCAGCAGCTTAGGGACAGAGAGCACAGATACGCAGTATTTT
TRBV28	-	-	TRBJ1-4	CASRPGPLNEKLFF	TGTGCCAGCAGGCCAGGGCCTCTTAATGAAAAACTGTTTTTT
TRBV7-9	TRBD1	-	TRBJ1-5	CASSPDTGQGNQPQHF	TGTGCCAGCAGCCCTGACACGGGACAGGGCAATCAGCCCCAGCATTTT
TRBV14	TRBD1	once	TRBJ2-5	CASSPLFGQGQETQYF	TGTGCCAGCAGCCCCCTTTTCGGACAGGGCCAAGAGACCCAGTACTTC
TRBV27	TRBD1	-	TRBJ2-7	CASSPSGTGNAYEQYF	TGTGCCAGCAGTCCTTCCGGGACAGGGAATGCATACGAGCAGTACTTC
TRBV9	-	-	TRBJ2-3	CASSVGSASTDTQYF	TGTGCCAGCAGCGTAGGTTCAGCGTCGACAGATACGCAGTATTTT
TRBV6-2/TRBV6-3	TRBD1	-	TRBJ2-5	CASSYATGFRETQYF	TGTGCCAGCAGTTATGCGACAGGGTTCCGCGAGACCCAGTACTTC
TRBV4-1	TRBD2	-	TRBJ2-5	CASSQDFSGGQGETQYF	TGCGCCAGCAGCCAAGATTTTTCGGGGGGGCAGGGAGAGACCCAGTACTTC
TRBV29-1	-	-	TRBJ2-3	CSVAGGRPDTQYF	TGCAGCGTTGCTGGTGGGAGGCCAGATACGCAGTATTTT
TRBV7-9	-	-	TRBJ1-3	CASSLGRAEYSGNTIYF	TGTGCCAGCAGCTTAGGCAGGGCCGAGTACTCTGGAAACACCATATATTTT
TRBV6-5	TRBD1	-	TRBJ2-2	CASSDRGHGELFF	TGTGCCAGCAGCGACAGGGGCCACGGGGAGCTGTTTTTT
TRBV5-1	TRBD1	many	TRBJ1-1	CASSLGPPPDRATEAFF	TGCGCCAGCAGCTTGGGCCCTCCTCCTGACAGGGCAACTGAAGCTTTCTTT
TRBV6-5	-	-	TRBJ1-1	CASREATENTEAFF	TGTGCCAGCAGGGAGGCAACTGAAAACACTGAAGCTTTCTTT
TRBV19	TRBD1	-	TRBJ1-2	CASKVTGGSGGYTF	TGTGCCAGTAAAGTTACAGGGGGCTCTGGTGGCTACACCTTC
TRBV5-4	-	-	TRBJ2-5	CASSRTRDSAETQYF	TGTGCCAGCAGCCGTACCAGGGACTCGGCAGAGACCCAGTACTTC
TRBV28	TRBD1	once	TRBJ1-1	CASSQGTEVHTEAFF	TGTGCCAGCAGCCAAGGGACAGAAGTCCACACTGAAGCTTTCTTT
TRBV19	TRBD1	-	TRBJ2-3	CASSIAPPGQTDTQYF	TGTGCCAGTAGTATAGCACCTCCGGGACAGACAGATACGCAGTATTTT
TRBV9	-	-	TRBJ2-3	CASSVDRTDTQYF	TGTGCCAGCAGCGTAGACAGGACAGATACGCAGTATTTT
TRBV30	-	-	TRBJ1-1	CAWSEQGNTEAFF	TGTGCCTGGAGTGAGCAGGGGAACACTGAAGCTTTCTTT